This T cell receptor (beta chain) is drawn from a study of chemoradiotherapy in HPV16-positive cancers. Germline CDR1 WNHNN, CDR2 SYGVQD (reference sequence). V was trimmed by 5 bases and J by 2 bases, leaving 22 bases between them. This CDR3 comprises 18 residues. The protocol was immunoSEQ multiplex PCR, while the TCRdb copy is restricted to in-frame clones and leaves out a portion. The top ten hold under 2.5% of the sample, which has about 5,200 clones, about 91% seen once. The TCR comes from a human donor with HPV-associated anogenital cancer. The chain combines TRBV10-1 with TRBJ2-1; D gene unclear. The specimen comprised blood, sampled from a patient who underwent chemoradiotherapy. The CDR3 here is CASSFPPSGHLPYNEQFF. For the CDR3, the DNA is TGCGCCAGCAGTTTCCCCCCCTCAGGCCATCTACCCTACAATGAGCAGTTCTTC.